This TCR beta chain was documented in a study of CD8 T cells in ankylosing spondylitis. V was trimmed by 2 bases and J by 3 bases, leaving 8 bases between them. Germline V lookup: CDR1 KGHDR, CDR2 SFDVKD. The CDR3 runs 14 residues. This clonotype was detected only a few times. TCRdb used MiXCR to reprocess the 5' RACE reads, holding one entry per CDR3 protein. The sample has approximately 350,000 distinct CDR3 sequences, around 20% seen once. The V and J genes are TRBV24-1 and TRBJ2-3; the D is unclear. The specimen sequenced was blood, either unsorted or a sorted T cell fraction (not recorded which). The receptor comes from a male donor with ankylosing spondylitis or in good health (not recorded which). CDR3 DNA sequence: TGTGCCACCAGTGATTCGATGCAGACAGATACGCAGTATTTT. It specifies CATSDSMQTDTQYF.